This T cell receptor (beta chain) emerged from a study of T cells in women clearing cervical HPV infection. With regard to this clone: The read falls 3 residues short of the CDR3 end, and the missing part is taken from the germline J gene.

Produced via immunoSEQ multiplex PCR; TCRdb's table is partial and in-frame only. Here the sample table reports 35,000 to 50,000 clones. CDR1 and CDR2 (germline): SNHLY, FYNNEI. The V end lost 4 bases, the J end lost 1 base, and 10 bases lay between the germline ends. The CDR3 covers 14 residues. The sequence derives from a woman aged 18 to 75 with a cervical HPV16 infection that either progressed to CIN3+ or cleared (not recorded which). V and J are TRBV2 and TRBJ1-1; a possible D gene is TRBD1 (5 bases). The specimen was blood buffy coat. CDR3 bases read: TGTGCCAGCAGTGGGGGAAGGGGGAACACTGAA. Residues: CASSGGRGNTE. The entire CDR3 sequence reads CASSGGRGNTEAFF.